The sequence of this TCR beta chain was determined in a study of T-cell memory formation after mild COVID-19. Each CDR3 protein gets one entry after TCRdb re-called the 5' RACE reads with MiXCR. The sample has 200,000 to 250,000 distinct CDR3 sequences, approximately 9% seen once. The CDR3 consists of 12 residues. Germline V gives CDR1 SGHVS, CDR2 FQNEAQ. Trimming removed 8 bases at V and 1 base at J, with 8 bases between. General study results and limits: Mostly located in CM and EM were contracting CD4+ clones, with contracting CD8+ clones located in EMRA. Clones contracting day 15 to 85 were balanced CD4/CD8; later expanders leaned CD4+. Cross-reactive memory seemingly joined, as some responding clones were found in pre-infection memory.

A note on this clonotype: Antigen: not known.

Sequences were obtained from PBMCs or a T cell subset sorted from them (not recorded which). This chain uses TRBV7-8 with TRBJ1-2, with D uncertain. The origin of this receptor is a young man who had mild COVID-19 (a few samples of this study predate the infection). Cell type and time point are not known. Written as DNA, the CDR3 is TGTGCCAGCTCTAGTTTTAACTATGGCTACACCTTC. Encoded protein: CASSSFNYGYTF. Supplemented by reference TRBV7-8 and TRBJ1-2, the full variable domain reads GAGVSQSPRYKVAKRGQDVALRCDPISGHVSLFWYQQALGQGPEFLTYFQNEAQLDKSGLPSDRFFAERPEGSVSTLKIQRTQQEDSAVYLCASSSFNYGYTFGSGTRLTVV.